These T cell receptor beta chains were read from a single sample in a study of cytotoxic CD8 clonotypes in ibrutinib-treated CLL. The method was immunoSEQ multiplex PCR; TCRdb's version includes in-frame clones alone and lacks a portion of them. The data hold fewer than 400,000 clones, with roughly 70% observed a single time. Material: PBMCs, obtained after 36 months of ibrutinib treatment. Source of these receptors: a human donor with chronic lymphocytic leukemia. Both conserved end residues are part of each CDR3. D genes are given only for firm matches. Not all rows give a size; the values are once, few, many and, for expanded clones, a class.

v_gene	j_gene	d_gene	abundance	CDR3aa	CDR3nt
TRBV15	TRBJ2-1	TRBD2	few	CATSRGLADHNEQFF	TGTGCCACCAGCAGGGGACTAGCGGACCACAATGAGCAGTTCTTC
TRBV19	TRBJ2-1	NA	NA	CASRDDNVEQFF	TGTGCCAGTAGAGACGACAATGTTGAGCAGTTCTTC
TRBV4-1	TRBJ1-2	TRBD1	few	CASSHLTGALGYTF	TGCGCCAGCAGCCACTTGACAGGGGCCCTTGGCTACACCTTC
TRBV4-3	TRBJ2-1	TRBD1	NA	CASSEGIPGDRGDNEQFF	TGCGCCAGCAGCGAAGGGATACCTGGGGACAGGGGGGACAATGAGCAGTTCTTC
TRBV19	TRBJ2-5	TRBD1	NA	CASSIDRDRVETQYF	TGTGCCAGTAGTATAGATCGGGACAGGGTAGAGACCCAGTACTTC
TRBV5-1	TRBJ1-3	NA	NA	CASSPSGMAGNTIYF	TGCGCCAGCAGCCCCTCTGGGATGGCTGGAAACACCATATATTTT
TRBV2	TRBJ2-1	NA	NA	CASNLAAQQFF	TGTGCCAGCAATCTAGCCGCTCAGCAGTTCTTC
TRBV10-3	TRBJ2-7	TRBD2	once	CAISEVKRGSVYEQYF	TGTGCCATCAGTGAGGTAAAGCGCGGGAGTGTCTACGAGCAGTACTTC
TRBV7-2	TRBJ2-7	TRBD2	few	CASSSYRGAYEQYF	TGTGCCAGCAGCTCCTATCGGGGGGCCTACGAGCAGTACTTC
TRBV5-3	TRBJ2-2	NA	NA	CARSLQGTGELFF	TGTGCCAGAAGCTTGCAAGGCACCGGGGAGCTGTTTTTT
TRBV10-1	TRBJ2-2	TRBD1	NA	CASRAGTGAKTGELFF	TGCGCCAGCAGGGCCGGGACAGGGGCCAAAACCGGGGAGCTGTTTTTT
TRBV2	TRBJ1-2	TRBD1	NA	CASKADREFYGYTF	TGTGCCAGCAAGGCCGACAGGGAGTTTTATGGCTACACCTTC
TRBV5-4	TRBJ2-5	NA	NA	CASRKELGETQYF	TGTGCCAGCAGGAAGGAACTAGGGGAGACCCAGTACTTC
TRBV6-6	TRBJ1-5	NA	NA	CASSYSRNRGNQPQHF	TGTGCCAGCAGTTACTCGCGGAACAGGGGCAATCAGCCCCAGCATTTT
TRBV7-9	TRBJ2-7	NA	NA	CASSSSARGGYEQYF	TGTGCCAGCAGCTCCAGCGCCAGGGGGGGATACGAGCAGTACTTC
TRBV30	TRBJ2-2	TRBD2	NA	CAWSVWTSGRVTGELFF	TGTGCCTGGAGTGTATGGACTAGCGGGAGGGTAACCGGGGAGCTGTTTTTT
TRBV18	TRBJ2-7	TRBD1	NA	CASSPQGAAGEQYF	TGTGCCAGCTCACCCCAGGGGGCGGCGGGGGAGCAGTACTTC
TRBV9	TRBJ2-7	NA	few	CASSVAPTYEQYF	TGTGCCAGCAGCGTAGCCCCTACCTACGAGCAGTACTTC
TRBV7-6	TRBJ2-4	NA	NA	CASSTYGVRTKNIQYF	TGTGCCAGCAGCACCTACGGGGTACGTACCAAAAACATTCAGTACTTC
TRBV19	TRBJ2-5	NA	NA	CASSIRGQEETQYF	TGTGCCAGTAGTATTAGAGGCCAGGAAGAGACCCAGTACTTC
TRBV5-1	TRBJ1-1	NA	NA	CASSFLPNTEAFF	TGCGCCAGCAGCTTCCTCCCTAACACTGAAGCTTTCTTT
TRBV7-2	TRBJ1-2	TRBD1	NA	CASNPTGGPYGYTF	TGTGCCAGCAACCCGACAGGGGGCCCCTATGGCTACACCTTC
TRBV4-1	TRBJ1-1	TRBD1	NA	CASSHGTGGYTEAFF	TGCGCCAGCAGCCATGGGACAGGGGGTTACACTGAAGCTTTCTTT
TRBV19	TRBJ1-4	TRBD1	NA	CASSISRGEKLFF	TGTGCCAGTAGTATCTCCAGGGGGGAAAAACTGTTTTTT
TRBV5-5	TRBJ2-2	TRBD1	NA	CASSLGQGNTGELFF	TGTGCCAGCAGCTTGGGACAGGGGAACACCGGGGAGCTGTTTTTT
TRBV27	TRBJ2-2	TRBD2	NA	CASRSRGLDTGELFF	TGTGCCAGCCGATCCCGGGGACTAGACACCGGGGAGCTGTTTTTT
TRBV5-1	TRBJ2-7	TRBD2	NA	CASSPPGLAGGPMNEQYF	TGCGCCAGCAGCCCCCCGGGACTAGCGGGAGGTCCGATGAACGAGCAGTACTTC
TRBV9	TRBJ2-7	NA	NA	CASGPGRTYEQYF	TGTGCCAGCGGTCCGGGGAGGACCTACGAGCAGTACTTC
TRBV29-1	TRBJ2-7	NA	NA	CSVEVRSLPRQTGASYEQYF	TGCAGCGTTGAAGTGCGATCCCTACCCCGGCAGACAGGCGCGTCCTACGAGCAGTACTTC
TRBV4-1	TRBJ2-3	NA	few	CASSHEGGRDTQYF	TGCGCCAGCAGCCATGAGGGGGGGAGAGATACGCAGTATTTT
TRBV9	TRBJ2-7	NA	few	CASSDRDYEQYF	TGTGCCAGCAGCGATAGGGACTACGAGCAGTACTTC
TRBV29-1	TRBJ1-5	NA	NA	CSATPGAGDQPQHF	TGCAGCGCCACACCGGGGGCAGGGGATCAGCCCCAGCATTTT
TRBV19	TRBJ2-7	NA	once	CASSIASRYEQYF	TGTGCCAGTAGTATAGCTAGCAGATACGAGCAGTACTTC
TRBV5-1	TRBJ1-3	NA	once	CAVTSGNTIYF	TGCGCGGTAACCTCTGGAAACACCATATATTTT
TRBV9	TRBJ1-5	NA	few	CASSADSNQPQHF	TGTGCCAGCAGCGCCGACAGCAATCAGCCCCAGCATTTT
TRBV28	TRBJ2-4	TRBD2	NA	CASSLTIGLAGGIAKNIQYF	TGTGCCAGCAGCCTAACAATCGGACTAGCGGGAGGTATAGCCAAAAACATTCAGTACTTC
TRBV6-5	TRBJ2-3	TRBD1	once	CATTWTGKTNTQYF	TGTGCCACAACTTGGACAGGGAAAACGAATACGCAGTATTTT
TRBV4-2	TRBJ2-1	TRBD2	NA	CASSQEERGAYNEQFF	TGTGCCAGCAGCCAAGAGGAGCGGGGGGCCTACAATGAGCAGTTCTTC
TRBV27	TRBJ2-1	TRBD2	NA	CASSSSFASGPYNEQFF	TGTGCCAGCAGTTCCTCCTTTGCTAGCGGGCCCTACAATGAGCAGTTCTTC
TRBV5-1	TRBJ2-2	NA	NA	CASSRGQGSFNPGELFF	TGCGCCAGCAGCCGGGGTCAGGGATCATTCAATCCCGGGGAGCTGTTTTTT
TRBV5-1	TRBJ1-4	NA	NA	CASSAGYNEKLFF	TGCGCCAGCAGCGCAGGTTATAATGAAAAACTGTTTTTT
TRBV14	TRBJ1-2	TRBD1	few	CASSQFGTGGGYTF	TGTGCCAGCAGCCAGTTCGGGACAGGGGGTGGCTACACCTTC
TRBV5-1	TRBJ1-2	TRBD1	NA	CASSNRQGGPYGYTF	TGCGCCAGCAGCAACCGACAGGGCGGACCTTATGGCTACACCTTC
TRBV9	TRBJ2-2	NA	NA	CASSVDRGAANTGELFF	TGTGCCAGCAGCGTAGATAGGGGGGCCGCGAACACCGGGGAGCTGTTTTTT
TRBV5-1	TRBJ2-2	TRBD1	NA	CASSPLTGSTGELFF	TGCGCCAGCAGCCCACTGACAGGGAGCACCGGGGAGCTGTTTTTT
TRBV4-1	TRBJ1-5	NA	NA	CASSQNWDHNQPQHF	TGCGCCAGCAGCCAAAACTGGGACCACAATCAGCCCCAGCATTTT
TRBV14	TRBJ1-1	NA	few	CASSQDTGNLPEAFF	TGTGCCAGCAGCCAAGATACTGGGAATCTCCCTGAAGCTTTCTTT
TRBV28	TRBJ1-1	NA	once	CASRFPPGRMDGVRAFF	TGTGCCAGCAGATTCCCCCCTGGGCGGATGGATGGGGTGAGGGCTTTCTTT
TRBV18	TRBJ2-2	NA	NA	CASSVRLTQGPIPNTGELFF	TGTGCCAGCTCAGTGAGGTTGACCCAGGGACCAATCCCTAACACCGGGGAGCTGTTTTTT
TRBV7-9	TRBJ1-3	NA	once	CASSFRSGEGNTIYF	TGTGCCAGCAGCTTCCGGTCAGGGGAGGGAAACACCATATATTTT
TRBV5-6	TRBJ1-6	NA	NA	CASSWNWANSPLHF	TGTGCCAGCAGCTGGAACTGGGCTAATTCACCCCTCCACTTT